This TCR beta chain was retrieved from a study of beta chain features in type 1 diabetes. A word on this clone: Its antigen is undetermined.

Study-level points and caveats: Short templates might get an advantage during PCR, and this would be equal in patients and controls. Any HLA-type effect on TCRB rearrangement remained unresolved here.

Expressed TCRB transcripts were sequenced because the isolated RNA had all been reverse transcribed beforehand. The protocol was immunoSEQ multiplex PCR, while the TCRdb copy is restricted to in-frame clones and leaves out a portion. The repertoire holds 360,000 or so clones, with about 20% as singletons. CDR3 length: 14 amino acids. CDR1 is SGHVS and CDR2 is FNYEAQ in the germline V gene. The V and J ends lost 5 bases and 4 bases, in that order; junction bases with no gene match: 7. This chain joins TRBV7-6 and TRBJ1-2; 7 bases agree with TRBD1. The sample taken for sequencing was naive CD4+ T cells from blood. The sequence derives from a woman aged 18-29 years in good health. CDR3 residues: CASSPQGGGYGYTF. Written as DNA, the CDR3 is TGTGCCAGCAGCCCGCAGGGGGGTGGCTATGGCTACACCTTC.